This TCR beta chain was documented in a study of cytomegalovirus exposure and HLA in healthy donors. Study observations and caveats: For most TCR beta V segments, an earlier analysis put the productive rate at about 87% or about 30% of the time.

The length of the CDR3 is 16 residues. V was clipped by 1 base and J by 5 bases; unmatched bases: 5. CDR1 and CDR2 (germline): MGHRA, YSYEKL. On this clone: Its specificity is not known.

A multiplex PCR was run with 60 Vbeta primers and 13 Jbeta primers. Assay: immunoSEQ multiplex PCR; the TCRdb copy retains only in-frame clones and omits some. This table holds about 150,000 clones, around 80% found once. This TCR was recovered from a young man in good health and CMV-seropositive. The sample comprised PBMCs. The chain has TRBV4-1 and TRBJ2-7; TRBD2 matches at 13 bases. The CDR3 bases are TGCGCCAGCAGCCAAGCTAAACTAGCGGGAGGGGACGAGCAGTACTTC. Encoded protein: CASSQAKLAGGDEQYF.